This T cell receptor (beta chain) was captured in a study of long-term antiretroviral therapy in people with HIV (dated by TCRdb to the early 2020s). Concerning the study at large: The earliest samples were collected about a decade before the 2015 WHO recommendation for immediate ART, when ART was typically delayed until CD4 counts fell. Test extractions of a monoclonal T-cell line alongside some 35 polyclonal samples showed no cross-contamination during QIAcube processing. A retrospective serial study tested whether changes in peripheral blood TRB repertoire composition and diversity were associated with ART initiation and durable HIV suppression. A total of 150 to 200 cryopreserved PBMC samples came from around 30 adults with confirmed HIV infection and were collected serially over a mean of about six years (range 1-12). Among the roughly 30 participants with HIV, ten to twelve were female.

The immunoSEQ hsTCRB v3.0 assay was used at survey level resolution to sequence the TRB variable region. The targeted TRB sequencing depth was about 35,000-55,000 T-cell genomes per sample. TRB libraries were pooled and sequenced on an Illumina MiSeq using a v3 150-cycle kit. On the study's bioinformatics: Analysis of repertoires was carried out in R inside a reproducible Nextflow workflow spanning QC, data transformation and analysis. LymphoSeq2, an R package for exploring AIRR-Seq data, was used to implement custom analyses. A handful of samples that produced fewer than 5000 total TRB sequences were removed, so 200 or so HIV repertoires were analyzed. Among the 170 to 200 HIV repertoires that were kept, 59 were collected before ART initiation and 120 to 140 were collected after ART initiation. Repertoires were downsampled to 5000 TRB nucleotide sequences, and summary statistics were averaged over 100 downsampling iterations. Only TRB sequences with CDR3 regions of at least seven amino acids were retained for analysis. A Shannon entropy-derived clonality score and the Gini coefficient were used to measure diversity. In the repertoire networks, any two of the top 5000 CDR3 amino acid sequences were connected whenever the two sequences differed by an edit distance of one. For TRB CDR3 amino acid sequences, GLIPH2 was used to predict antigen specificity groups and MHC restriction. To flag known associations with CMV, EBV, HIV or tissue antigens, CDR3 amino acid sequences were compared against VDJdb and McPAS-TCR. Pre-ART, post-ART and control groups were compared with Wilcoxon signed-rank tests and Holm-Bonferroni correction. In TCRdb, the immuneACCESS table is reduced to in-frame sequences with V and J assigned. These tables do not hold every clone; where another copy was compared, an unresolved V gene accounts for under half, and the others remain unexplained. Clone size and V and J calls were adopted from that table, with D and trimming inferred from the DNA. For this sample the table gives some 25,000 clones, of which over 70% were detected only once. The biggest ten clones account for about 15% of the sample.

Inclusion was restricted to participants for whom at least one PBMC sample before ART initiation and at least two post-ART samples were available. All participants with HIV were treated in the United States of America. Before DNA extraction, cryopreserved samples of roughly 1-11 million PBMC were thawed and then washed. At the time of the earliest PBMC sample for each participant with HIV, ages ranged from roughly 23 to 55 years. Per participant, PBMC samples came from 1-4 timepoints prior to ART initiation and 2-8 timepoints following ART initiation, for a median of 7 samples. For every participant, serial HIV viral load, CD4+ T-cell count, ART history and demographic data were obtained. Using a Qiagen kit on a QIAcube, genomic DNA was extracted from unsorted PBMC, with samples processed in batches of 12. Findings and caveats that apply to the study as a whole: Because cell numbers in pre-ART samples were limited, unsorted PBMC were profiled instead of sorted CD4+ and CD8+ T cells. ART initiation was associated with a significant increase in TRB diversity, but diversity stayed significantly below transplant donor controls even after long-term ART. Because PBMC availability was limited, only the TCR beta chain was sequenced, with no alpha chain pairing. At every time point, the repertoire was dominated by expanded TRB clones first identified before ART initiation, although this dominance fluctuated and, in many PLHIV, declined after ART. No data were available on ART adherence, viral resistance or therapy changes, limiting inferences about post-ART repertoire changes. HIV repertoires had narrower CDR3 length ranges than controls, and the network structure suggested an antigen-experienced repertoire that shifted only slightly toward naive after ART. The samples span the years 2004 to 2017, and the ART regimens used may be less effective than current regimens.

On this clone itself: The antigen it binds to is not known. Base qualities were left out, and no much larger clone turns up one base away.

The CDR3 contains 12 residues, cysteine and phenylalanine counted. This entry keeps only the CDR3 DNA: 36 bases, framed from base 1. V is pared back by 6 bases and J by 0 bases, with 5 bases lying between the germline termini. CDR1 and CDR2 are read off the germline V gene as MNHEY and SVGAGI. Sequencing used unsorted PBMCs, obtained around 4.1 years after starting antiretroviral therapy. Recombination connected TRBV6-5 to TRBJ1-2; perhaps TRBD1 is the D gene, with 5 bases matching. The receptor was derived from a man aged 25-45 years with HIV. The DNA sequence follows: TGTGCCAGCAGGGGACCTAACTATGGCTACACCTTC. Its protein reads: CASRGPNYGYTF.